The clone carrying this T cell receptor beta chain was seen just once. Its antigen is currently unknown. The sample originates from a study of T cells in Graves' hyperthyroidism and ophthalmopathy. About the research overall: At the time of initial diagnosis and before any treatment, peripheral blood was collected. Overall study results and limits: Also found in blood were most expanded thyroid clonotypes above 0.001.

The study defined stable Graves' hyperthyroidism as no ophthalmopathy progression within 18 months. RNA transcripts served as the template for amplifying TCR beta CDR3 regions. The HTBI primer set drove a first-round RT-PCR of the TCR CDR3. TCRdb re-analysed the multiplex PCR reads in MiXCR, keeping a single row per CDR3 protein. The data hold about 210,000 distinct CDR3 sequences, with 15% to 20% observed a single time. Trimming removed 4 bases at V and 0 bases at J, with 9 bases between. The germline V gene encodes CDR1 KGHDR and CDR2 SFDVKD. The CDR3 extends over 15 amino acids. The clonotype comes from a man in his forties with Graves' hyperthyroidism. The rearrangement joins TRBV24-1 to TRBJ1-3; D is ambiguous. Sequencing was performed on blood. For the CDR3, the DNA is TGTGCCACCAGTGACCCGCGGACCTCTGGAAACACCATATATTTT. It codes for CATSDPRTSGNTIYF.